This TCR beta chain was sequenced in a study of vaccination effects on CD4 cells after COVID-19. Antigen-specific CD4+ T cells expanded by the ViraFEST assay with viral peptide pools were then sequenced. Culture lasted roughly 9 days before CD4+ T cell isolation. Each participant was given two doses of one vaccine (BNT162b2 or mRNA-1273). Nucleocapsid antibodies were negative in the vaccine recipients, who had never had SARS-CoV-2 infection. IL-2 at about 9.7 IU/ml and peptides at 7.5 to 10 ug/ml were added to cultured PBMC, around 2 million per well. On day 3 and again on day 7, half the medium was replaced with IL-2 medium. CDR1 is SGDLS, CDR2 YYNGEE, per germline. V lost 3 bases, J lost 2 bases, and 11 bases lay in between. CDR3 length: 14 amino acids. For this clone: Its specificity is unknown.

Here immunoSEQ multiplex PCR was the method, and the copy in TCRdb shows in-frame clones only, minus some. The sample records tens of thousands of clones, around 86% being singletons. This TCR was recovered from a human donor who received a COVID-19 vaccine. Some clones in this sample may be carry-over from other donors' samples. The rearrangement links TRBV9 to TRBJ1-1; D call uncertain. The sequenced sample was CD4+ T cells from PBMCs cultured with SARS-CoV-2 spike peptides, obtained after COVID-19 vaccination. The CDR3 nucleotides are TGTGCCAGCAGCGCACAGAGTATAAACACTGAAGCTTTCTTT. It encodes CASSAQSINTEAFF.